These 3 T cell receptor beta chains came from one sample sequenced in a study of blood T cell repertoires in COVID-19. Using immunoSEQ multiplex PCR, the repertoire was profiled, and TCRdb retains in-frame clones only, with some absent. The repertoire consists of a few hundred thousand clones, with about 81% occurring once and the leading ten covering under 4.5%. The sequenced sample consisted of PBMCs or T cells enriched from blood (not recorded which). The receptor source for this set is a man aged 25-40 years with acute COVID-19.

The rearrangement joins TRBV13 to TRBJ1-3; D uncertain. This CDR3 region has 15 residues. V gave up 0 bases and J gave up 3 bases, with 9 bases separating them. Germline V gives CDR1 PRHDT, CDR2 FYEKMQ (reference sequence). The CDR3 here is CASSLGSGIGNTIYF. The CDR3 bases are TGTGCCAGCAGCTTAGGGTCGGGTATTGGAAACACCATATATTTT.

The chain uses TRBV5-4 and TRBJ1-4; 9 bases map to TRBD1. The CDR3 loop spans 15 amino acids. Germline CDR1 reads SGHNT; CDR2 reads YYREEE (reference sequence). The junction had 7 bases not matched to a gene; V was cut back by 2 bases and J by 8 bases. The CDR3 DNA is TGTGCCAGCAGCTTCCCGGACAGGGGAGAGGAAAAACTGTTTTTT. It yields the protein CASSFPDRGEEKLFF.

The genes are TRBV11-2 and TRBJ1-2, with 7 positions matching TRBD1. This CDR3 is built from 13 residues. Germline V CDR1 and CDR2: SGHAT, FQNNGV. V shed 4 bases and J 4 bases; nucleotides not matched to a gene: 3. The CDR3 DNA is TGTGCCAGCAGCTCGACAGGGCTCTATGGCTACACCTTC. Translating gives CASSSTGLYGYTF.